These 13 T cell receptor beta chains originate from one sample sequenced in a study of blood T cell repertoires in COVID-19. TCRdb's copy holds only in-frame clones and misses some; the assay was immunoSEQ multiplex PCR. The sample consists of approximately 82,000 clones, about four fifths of them appearing once. Sequenced input: peripheral blood. The receptors originated from a man aged 50-59 years with active or convalescent COVID-19.

This clone was counted a single time. The chain has TRBV6-5 and TRBJ1-1, with 11 bases lining up with TRBD1. Germline loops: CDR1 MNHEY, CDR2 SVGAGI. V lost 7 bases to trimming and J lost 5 bases; unmatched junction nucleotides: 6. The CDR3 totals 14 residues. CDR3 amino acids: CASTGTGGRTEAFF. CDR3 coding DNA: TGTGCCAGCACCGGGACAGGGGGTAGGACTGAAGCTTTCTTT.

The genes are TRBV14 and TRBJ2-1, with D maybe TRBD1 (5 bases). The CDR3 is 18 residues long. V lost 1 base, J lost 1 base, and 17 bases lay in between. CDR1 is SGHDN, CDR2 FVKESK, per germline. CDR3 DNA sequence: TGTGCCAGCAGCCAAGGACAGTCCCTCCCCGCTTCCTACAATGAGCAGTTCTTC. The encoded protein is CASSQGQSLPASYNEQFF.

The V and J genes are TRBV6-5 and TRBJ2-5; 7 positions match TRBD2. Germline loops: CDR1 MNHEY, CDR2 SVGAGI. CDR3 length equals 12 residues. V trimming: 6 bases; J trimming: 5 bases; junction bases outside the gene matches: 3. CDR3 loop: CASRGGLETQYF. CDR3 DNA sequence: TGTGCCAGCAGGGGGGGGTTGGAGACCCAGTACTTC.

CDR3 sequence (DNA): TGTGCCAGCAGCTTTAGGGGGCCTCGAAACATTCAGTACTTC. Amino acids: CASSFRGPRNIQYF. V and J are TRBV5-6 and TRBJ2-4, with TRBD1 matching over 7 bases. The CDR3 spans 14 residues. The trim removed 2 bases at V and 6 bases at J, leaving 5 bases unmatched. Germline V gene data show CDR1 as SGHDT and CDR2 as YYEEEE.

V is TRBV4-2 and J is TRBJ2-2, with 12 nucleotides matching TRBD2. The V gene's germline CDR1 is LGHNA and CDR2 YNFKEQ. There are 18 residues in the CDR3. V was pared by 4 bases and J by 0 bases, with 6 bases of the junction left unmatched. CDR3 loop: CASSRQTSGGANTGELFF. The DNA of the CDR3 is TGTGCCAGCAGCCGGCAGACTAGCGGGGGCGCGAACACCGGGGAGCTGTTTTTT.

This clone appeared a single time. The CDR3 DNA follows: TGTGCCAGCAGTTCCGGGACAGGTGGGGGAGAGACCCAGTACTTC. It specifies CASSSGTGGGETQYF. The chain is built from TRBV5-4 and TRBJ2-5; TRBD1 aligns across 8 bases. V dropped 5 bases and J dropped 4; count of bases not matched to a gene: 10. CDR3 length: 15 amino acids. Germline V gene lookup returns CDR1 SGHNT and CDR2 YYREEE (reference sequence).

The genes are TRBV18 and TRBJ1-2, with 9 nucleotides matching TRBD1. Germline loops: CDR1 KGHSH, CDR2 LQKENI. The CDR3 covers 15 residues. The V segment lost 6 bases and the J segment 6 bases; nucleotides outside the gene matches: 11. CDR3 protein: CASSLAPQGADGYTF. The DNA for the CDR3 is TGTGCCAGCTCCCTTGCCCCACAGGGGGCGGATGGCTACACCTTC.

The gene calls are TRBV7-9 and TRBJ1-2; no reliable D call. The CDR3 runs 16 residues. The V gene's germline CDR1 is SEHNR and CDR2 FQNEAQ (reference sequence). V dropped 1 base and J dropped 0 bases, with 12 bases sitting between them. The CDR3 loop is CASSLVGKDSNYGYTF. DNA for the CDR3: TGTGCCAGCAGCTTAGTTGGCAAGGACTCTAACTATGGCTACACCTTC.

V gene TRBV16 combines with J gene TRBJ2-7; 14 positions agree with TRBD2. The CDR3 runs to 15 residues. Germline assignment: CDR1 KGHSY and CDR2 FQNENV. The V segment lost 4 bases and the J segment 10 bases; nucleotides outside the gene matches: 9. The CDR3 is CASSLGRTSGGYQYF. CDR3 bases: TGTGCCAGCAGCCTCGGGCGGACTAGCGGGGGGTACCAGTACTTC.

The chain uses TRBV18 and TRBJ1-2; no firm D call. CDR1 and CDR2 (germline): KGHSH, LQKENI. The CDR3 has 13 amino acids. Trimming left V 2 bases short and J 14 bases short, with 18 bases between. This CDR3 reads CASSPESFDRVTF. CDR3 DNA sequence: TGTGCCAGCTCACCAGAGAGTTTTGACCGGGTTACCTTC.

This clone showed up just once. This rearrangement joins TRBV7-2 to TRBJ2-3; TRBD2 is a possible D gene (5 bases). Between the trimmed V and J ends, which lost 0 bases and 4 bases, there was a span of 8 bases. This CDR3 has 14 amino acids. Germline loops: CDR1 SGHTA, CDR2 FQGNSA. The CDR3 DNA reads TGTGCCAGCAGCTTAGCCGCTAGCCCAGATACGCAGTATTTT. This encodes CASSLAASPDTQYF.

The chain uses TRBV28 and TRBJ1-5, with D perhaps matching TRBD1 (6 bases). The germline CDR1 and CDR2 sequences are MDHEN and SYDVKM. The ends were cut back, 7 bases at V and 2 bases at J, with 9 bases in the middle. The CDR3 is made up of 13 amino acids. The CDR3 coding sequence is TGTGCCAGCATCTCAGGGGGCAATCAGCCCCAGCATTTT. Amino acid sequence: CASISGGNQPQHF.

This chain links TRBV6-2 or TRBV6-3 with TRBJ2-3; D unresolved. This CDR3 spans 14 amino acids. Germline V gives CDR1 MNHEY, CDR2 SVGEGT. Trimming pared 4 bases from V and 2 bases from J, leaving 10 bases between. Here the CDR3 DNA reads TGTGCCAGCAGTTTGAGCGAGGTCACAGATACGCAGTATTTT. Translated, it gives CASSLSEVTDTQYF.